This TCR beta chain came from a study of cytomegalovirus exposure and HLA in healthy donors. Study observations and caveats: As a later analysis showed, a missense DCLRE1C variant was linked to trimming of TCR beta V- and J-genes. Most of the TCR beta V segments (in an earlier analysis) were productive either about 87% or about 30% of the time. The authors enumerated around 150 TCR beta chains as linked to cytomegalovirus.

13 Jbeta primers and 60 Vbeta primers were used for the PCR. Sequencing used immunoSEQ multiplex PCR; TCRdb keeps in-frame clones, though not all of them. The sample includes 95,000 to 150,000 clones, about 79% of them seen just once. CDR1 and CDR2 from the germline V gene are GTSNPN and SVGIG (reference sequence). V was shortened by 4 bases and J by 3 bases, with 15 bases between the two germline ends. This CDR3 is 15 amino acids long. On this clone: Its antigen is not known.

Sequencing was performed on PBMCs. The genes are TRBV30 and TRBJ2-2, with TRBD2 as a possible D gene (7 bases). The TCR comes from a woman in her 50s in good health and CMV-seronegative. CDR3 loop: CAWNRGAVYTGELFF. The CDR3 nucleotides are TGTGCCTGGAATCGGGGGGCTGTGTACACCGGGGAGCTGTTTTTT. Drawing the rest from reference TRBV30 and TRBJ2-2, the complete variable domain is SQTIHQWPATLVQPVGSPLSLECTVEGTSNPNLYWYRQAAGRGLQLLFYSVGIGQISSEVPQNLSASRPQDRQFILSSKKLLLSDSGFYLCAWNRGAVYTGELFFGEGSRLTVL.